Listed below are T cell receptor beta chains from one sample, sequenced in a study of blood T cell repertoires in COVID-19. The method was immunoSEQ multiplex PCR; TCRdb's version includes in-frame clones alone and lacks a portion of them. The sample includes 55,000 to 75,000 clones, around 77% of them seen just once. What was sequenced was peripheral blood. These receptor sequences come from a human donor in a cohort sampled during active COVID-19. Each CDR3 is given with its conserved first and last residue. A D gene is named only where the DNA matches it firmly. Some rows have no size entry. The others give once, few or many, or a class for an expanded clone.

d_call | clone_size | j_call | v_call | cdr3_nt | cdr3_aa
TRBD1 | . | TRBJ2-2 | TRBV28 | TGTGCCAGCAGTTCGGACAGGCCTGCGAACACCGGGGAGCTGTTTTTT | CASSSDRPANTGELFF
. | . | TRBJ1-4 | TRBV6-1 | TGTGCCAGCAGTGAGACGACAGCCTCTAATGAAAAACTGTTTTTT | CASSETTASNEKLFF
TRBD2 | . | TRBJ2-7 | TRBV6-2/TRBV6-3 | TGTGCCAGCAGTTACCATGGGGGAGGGCCGTACGAGCAGTACTTC | CASSYHGGGPYEQYF
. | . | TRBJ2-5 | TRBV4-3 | TGCGCCAGCAGCCAAGATTTCGGCAGGGCGGAGACCCAGTACTTC | CASSQDFGRAETQYF
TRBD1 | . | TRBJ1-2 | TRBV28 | TGTGCCAGCAGTTCCGGGACAGATAACTATGGCTACACCTTC | CASSSGTDNYGYTF
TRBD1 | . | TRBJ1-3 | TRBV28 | TGTGCCAGCAGTTTAGGTCCAGGGGGCTCCTTCGTCGGTGGAAACACCATATATTTT | CASSLGPGGSFVGGNTIYF
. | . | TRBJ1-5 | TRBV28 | TGTGCCAGCAGTTTATGGCAGGTGTTAAACAATCAGCCCCAGCATTTT | CASSLWQVLNNQPQHF
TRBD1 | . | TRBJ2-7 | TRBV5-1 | TGCGCCAGCAGCTTCCAGACAGGGGGACTCTACGAGCAGTACTTC | CASSFQTGGLYEQYF
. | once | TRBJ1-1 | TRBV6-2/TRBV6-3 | TGTGCCAGCAGTTACGAGGCCAGGAACACTGAAGCTTTCTTT | CASSYEARNTEAFF
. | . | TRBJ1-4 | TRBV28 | TGTGCCAGCAGCCCTACGACCGACAGGTTGATAGTTAAGCTGTTTTTT | CASSPTTDRLIVKLFF
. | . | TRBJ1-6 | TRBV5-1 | TGCGCCAGCAGCTTAGAACAACAGTCACCGGCCCTCCACTTT | CASSLEQQSPALHF
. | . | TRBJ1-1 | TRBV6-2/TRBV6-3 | TGTGCCAGCAGTTACTCGAGAGGCAGAGGCGAAGCTTTCTTT | CASSYSRGRGEAFF
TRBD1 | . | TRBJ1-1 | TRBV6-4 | TGTGCCAGCAGTGCGGGCCCCCACGACAGGGCAAGAACTTTCTTT | CASSAGPHDRARTFF
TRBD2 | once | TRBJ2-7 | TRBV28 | TGTGCCAGCAGTTCTCCCACTAGCGAGTACTCCTACGAGCAGTACTTC | CASSSPTSEYSYEQYF
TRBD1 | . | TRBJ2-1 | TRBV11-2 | TGTGCCAGCAGCGCTACAGGGGGCATGCATGAGCAGTTCTTC | CASSATGGMHEQFF
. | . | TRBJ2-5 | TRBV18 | TGTGCCAGCTCAAGACAGGAGCAAGAGACCCAGTACTTC | CASSRQEQETQYF
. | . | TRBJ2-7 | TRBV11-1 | TGTGCCAGCAGCTTAGAGTCCGGAGTAAACTCCTACGAGCAGTACTTC | CASSLESGVNSYEQYF
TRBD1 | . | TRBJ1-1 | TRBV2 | TGTGCCAGCCGAAGGGGGCGGAACACTGAAGCTTTCTTT | CASRRGRNTEAFF